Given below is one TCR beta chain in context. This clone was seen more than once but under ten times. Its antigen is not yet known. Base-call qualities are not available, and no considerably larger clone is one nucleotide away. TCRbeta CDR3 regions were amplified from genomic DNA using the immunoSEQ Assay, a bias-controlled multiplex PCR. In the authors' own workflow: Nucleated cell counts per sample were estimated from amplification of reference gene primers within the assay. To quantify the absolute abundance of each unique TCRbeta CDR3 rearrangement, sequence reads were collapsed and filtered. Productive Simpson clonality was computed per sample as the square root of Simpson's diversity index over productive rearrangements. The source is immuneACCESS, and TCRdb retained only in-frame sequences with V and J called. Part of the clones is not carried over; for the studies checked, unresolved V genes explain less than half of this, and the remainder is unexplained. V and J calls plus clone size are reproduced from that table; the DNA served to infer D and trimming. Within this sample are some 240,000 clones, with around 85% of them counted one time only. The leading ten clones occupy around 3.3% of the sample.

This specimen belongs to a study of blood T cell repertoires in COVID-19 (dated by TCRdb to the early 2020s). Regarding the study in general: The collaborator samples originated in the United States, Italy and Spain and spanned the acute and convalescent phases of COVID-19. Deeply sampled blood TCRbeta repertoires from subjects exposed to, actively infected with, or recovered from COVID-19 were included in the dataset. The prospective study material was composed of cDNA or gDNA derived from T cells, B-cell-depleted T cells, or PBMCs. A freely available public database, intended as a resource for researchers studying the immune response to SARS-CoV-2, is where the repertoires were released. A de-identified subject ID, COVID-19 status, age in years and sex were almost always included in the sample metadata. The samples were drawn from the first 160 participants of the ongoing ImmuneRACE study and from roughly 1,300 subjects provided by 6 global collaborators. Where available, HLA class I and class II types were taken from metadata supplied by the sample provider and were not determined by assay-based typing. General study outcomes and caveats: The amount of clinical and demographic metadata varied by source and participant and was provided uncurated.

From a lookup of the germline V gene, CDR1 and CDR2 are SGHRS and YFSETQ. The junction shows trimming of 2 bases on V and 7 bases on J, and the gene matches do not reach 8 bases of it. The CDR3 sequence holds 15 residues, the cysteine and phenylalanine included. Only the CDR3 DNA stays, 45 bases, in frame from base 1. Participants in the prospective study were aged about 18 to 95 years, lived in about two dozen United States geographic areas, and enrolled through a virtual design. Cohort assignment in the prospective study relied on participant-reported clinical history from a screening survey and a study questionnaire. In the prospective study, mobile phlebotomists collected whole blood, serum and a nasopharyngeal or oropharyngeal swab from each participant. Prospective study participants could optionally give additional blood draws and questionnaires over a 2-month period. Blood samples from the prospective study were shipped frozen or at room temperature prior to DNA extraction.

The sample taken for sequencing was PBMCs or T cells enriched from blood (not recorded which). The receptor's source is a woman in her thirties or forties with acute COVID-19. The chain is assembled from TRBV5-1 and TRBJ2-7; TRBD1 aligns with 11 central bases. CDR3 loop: CASSLEGQGEMEQYF. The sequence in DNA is TGCGCCAGCAGCTTAGAGGGACAGGGGGAGATGGAGCAGTACTTC.